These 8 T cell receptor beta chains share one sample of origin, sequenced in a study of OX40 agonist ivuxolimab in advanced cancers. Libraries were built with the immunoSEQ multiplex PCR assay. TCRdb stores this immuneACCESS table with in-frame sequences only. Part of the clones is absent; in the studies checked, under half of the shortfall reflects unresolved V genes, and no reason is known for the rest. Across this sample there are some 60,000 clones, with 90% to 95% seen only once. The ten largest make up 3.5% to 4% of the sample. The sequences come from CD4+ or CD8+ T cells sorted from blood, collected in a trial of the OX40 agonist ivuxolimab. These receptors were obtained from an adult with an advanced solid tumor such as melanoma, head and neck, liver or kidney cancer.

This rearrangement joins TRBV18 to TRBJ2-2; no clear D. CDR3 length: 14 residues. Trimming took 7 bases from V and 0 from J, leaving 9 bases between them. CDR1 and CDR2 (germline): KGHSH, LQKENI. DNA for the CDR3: TGTGCCAGCTGCGAGGACGCGAACACCGGGGAGCTGTTTTTT. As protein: CASCEDANTGELFF.

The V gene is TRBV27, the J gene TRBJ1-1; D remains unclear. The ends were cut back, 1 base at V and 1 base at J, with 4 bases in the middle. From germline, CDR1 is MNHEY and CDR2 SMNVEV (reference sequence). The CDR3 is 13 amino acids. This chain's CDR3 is CASSLLGNTEAFF. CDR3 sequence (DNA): TGTGCCAGCAGTTTATTGGGGAACACTGAAGCTTTCTTT.

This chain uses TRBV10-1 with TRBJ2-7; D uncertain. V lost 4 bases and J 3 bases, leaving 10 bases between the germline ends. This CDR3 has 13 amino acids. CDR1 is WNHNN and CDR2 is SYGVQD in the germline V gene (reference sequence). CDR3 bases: TGCGCCAGCAGTGTAGCAACGAACTACGAGCAGTACTTC. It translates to CASSVATNYEQYF.

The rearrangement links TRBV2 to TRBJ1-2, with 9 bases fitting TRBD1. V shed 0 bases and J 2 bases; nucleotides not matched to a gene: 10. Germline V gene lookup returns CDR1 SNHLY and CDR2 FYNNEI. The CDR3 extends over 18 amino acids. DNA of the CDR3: TGTGCCAGCAGTGAAGCCCCGGGACAGGGACATCCCAACTATGGCTACACCTTC. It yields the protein CASSEAPGQGHPNYGYTF.

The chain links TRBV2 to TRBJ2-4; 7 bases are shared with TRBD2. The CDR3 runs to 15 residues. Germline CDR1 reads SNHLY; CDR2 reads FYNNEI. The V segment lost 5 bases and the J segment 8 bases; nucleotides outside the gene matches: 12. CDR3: CASSRLGGSSDIQYF. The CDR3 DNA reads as TGTGCCAGCAGTAGGTTGGGAGGGTCGAGTGACATTCAGTACTTC.

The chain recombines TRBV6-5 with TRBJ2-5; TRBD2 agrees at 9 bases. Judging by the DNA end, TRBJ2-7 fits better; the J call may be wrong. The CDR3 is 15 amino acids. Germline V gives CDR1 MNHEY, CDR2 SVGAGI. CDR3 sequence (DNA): TGTGCCAGCAGTTCCGGGACTAGCCCAGCCTACGAGCAGTACTTC. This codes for CASSSGTSPAYEQYF.

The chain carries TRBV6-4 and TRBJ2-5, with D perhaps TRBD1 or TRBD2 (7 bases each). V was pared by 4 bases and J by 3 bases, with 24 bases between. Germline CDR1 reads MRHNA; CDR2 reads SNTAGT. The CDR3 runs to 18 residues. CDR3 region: CASSAHPGGWDRKETQYF. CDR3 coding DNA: TGTGCCAGCAGTGCCCACCCGGGAGGCTGGGACAGAAAAGAGACCCAGTACTTC.

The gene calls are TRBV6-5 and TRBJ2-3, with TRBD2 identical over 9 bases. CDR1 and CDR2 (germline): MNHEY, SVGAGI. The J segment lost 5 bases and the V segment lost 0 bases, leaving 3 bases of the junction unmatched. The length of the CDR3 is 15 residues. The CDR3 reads CASSYSSGRQDTQYF. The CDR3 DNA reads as TGTGCCAGCAGTTACTCGAGCGGGAGGCAAGATACGCAGTATTTT.